The 27 T cell receptor beta chains reported below all come from one sample, sequenced in a study of OX40 agonist ivuxolimab in advanced cancers. Data came from immunoSEQ multiplex PCR; TCRdb stores just in-frame clones and leaves some out. Seen here are about 45,000 clones, around 84% observed once, and the top ten hold around 2.6%. This sample comprised CD4+ or CD8+ T cells sorted from blood, obtained in a trial of the OX40 agonist ivuxolimab. Receptor source: an adult with an advanced solid tumor such as melanoma, head and neck, liver or kidney cancer.

This chain uses TRBV18 with TRBJ1-2; 7 nucleotides match TRBD1. The CDR3 contains 15 residues. Germline V gives CDR1 KGHSH, CDR2 LQKENI. Trimming at V came to 5 bases and at J to 0 bases, leaving 6 bases not matched to a gene. CDR3 residues: CASSSRQGANYGYTF. CDR3 nucleotide sequence: TGTGCCAGCTCATCTCGGCAGGGGGCTAACTATGGCTACACCTTC.

This clone came up a few times. The chain uses TRBV4-2 and TRBJ2-7; the D gene is possibly TRBD2 (5 bases). V gave up 1 base and J gave up 2 bases, with 24 bases separating them. The CDR3 extends over 19 amino acids. Germline V gene data show CDR1 as LGHNA and CDR2 as YNFKEQ. Here the CDR3 DNA reads TGTGCCAGCAGCCAAGGCGAAAGGAGGCTCGACCTTAGGGCCTACGAGCAGTACTTC. Amino acids: CASSQGERRLDLRAYEQYF.

The chain uses TRBV4-3 and TRBJ2-7; 9 nucleotides align to TRBD1. J gave up 5 bases and V 4 bases, and 0 bases lay outside the gene matches. This CDR3 is built from 12 residues. Per germline, CDR1 LGHNA and CDR2 YSLEER. The CDR3 loop is CASSRQGDEQYF. For the CDR3, the DNA is TGCGCCAGCAGCCGACAGGGGGACGAGCAGTACTTC.

The chain couples TRBV4-1 to TRBJ2-7; no clear D. Germline V gene sequence: CDR1 MGHRA, CDR2 YSYEKL. V lost 1 base and J lost 3, with 13 bases in between. The length of the CDR3 is 15 residues. Here the CDR3 DNA reads TGCGCCAGCAGCCAAGTCTGGACCCCCTTCTACGAGCAGTACTTC. Amino acid sequence: CASSQVWTPFYEQYF.

The chain links TRBV10-3 to TRBJ2-3; 7 nucleotides line up with TRBD1. Germline loops: CDR1 ENHRY, CDR2 SYGVKD. CDR3 length: 14 residues. Losses at the gene ends were 4 bases for V and 4 bases for J; bases not matched to a gene: 5. As DNA, the CDR3 is TGTGCCATCAGTGCGACAGGGCCGCCAGATACGCAGTATTTT. Residues: CAISATGPPDTQYF.

The chain has TRBV18 and TRBJ2-1; no reliable D call. Germline V CDR1 and CDR2: KGHSH, LQKENI. CDR3 length: 13 residues. Trimming left V 3 bases short and J 5 bases short, with 8 bases between. The CDR3 reads CASSPTRNNEQFF. For the CDR3, the DNA is TGTGCCAGCTCACCCACCAGGAACAATGAGCAGTTCTTC. The full variable domain, its missing parts supplied by reference TRBV18 and TRBJ2-1, is NAGVMQNPRHLVRRRGQEARLRCSPMKGHSHVYWYRQLPEEGLKFMVYLQKENIIDESGMPKERFSAEFPKEGPSILRIQQVVRGDSAAYFCASSPTRNNEQFFGPGTRLTVL.

The rearrangement uses TRBV5-6 and TRBJ2-7; D possibly corresponds to TRBD1 (5 bases). There are 13 residues in the CDR3. The V and J ends lost 5 bases and 2 bases respectively, with 11 bases between them. CDR1 is SGHDT, CDR2 YYEEEE, per germline. CDR3 sequence reads: CASSFGAAYEQYF. DNA for the CDR3: TGTGCCAGCAGTTTTGGGGCCGCCTACGAGCAGTACTTC.

The chain employs TRBV15 and TRBJ1-5; the match to TRBD1 covers 10 bases. The length of the CDR3 is 13 residues. Per the germline V gene, CDR1 is LNHNV and CDR2 is YYDKDF (reference sequence). The V and J ends lost 11 bases and 7 bases, in that order; junction bases with no gene match: 8. The DNA of the CDR3 is TGTGCCGCCCAGGGACAGGGGAACCAGCCCCAGCATTTT. Amino acids: CAAQGQGNQPQHF.

V gene TRBV5-4 combines with J gene TRBJ2-1; D may correspond to TRBD1 or TRBD2 (5 bases each). The germline gives CDR1 SGHNT, CDR2 YYREEE (reference sequence). Deletions cut 6 bases from V and 5 bases from J, with 21 bases between. This CDR3 has 16 residues. CDR3 protein: CASTRVSGTGDNEQFF. CDR3 DNA: TGTGCCAGCACCCGCGTGTCTGGGACCGGAGACAATGAGCAGTTCTTC.

The CDR3 DNA reads TGTGCCAGCAGCTTAGGACAGGGGCAAGAGACCCAGTACTTC. This codes for CASSLGQGQETQYF. The rearrangement uses TRBV7-7 and TRBJ2-5, with TRBD1 matching over 8 bases. Germline loops: CDR1 SSHAT, CDR2 FNYEAQ (reference sequence). The CDR3 loop spans 14 amino acids. V lost 1 base and J lost 2; bases outside the gene matches: 0. The entire variable domain, with the rest obtained from reference TRBV7-7 and TRBJ2-5, is as follows: GAGVSQSPRYKVTKRGQDVTLRCDPISSHATLYWYQQALGQGPEFLTYFNYEAQPDKSGLPSDRFSAERPEGSISTLTIQRTEQRDSAMYRCASSLGQGQETQYFGPGTRLLVL.

The gene calls are TRBV2 and TRBJ1-2; D call uncertain. Trimming removed 6 bases from V and 7 bases from J, with 27 bases in between. This CDR3 contains 17 residues. Germline lookup yields CDR1 SNHLY and CDR2 FYNNEI. Written as DNA, the CDR3 is TGTGCCAGCAGCGGAAGTGAAACGGGATTTTCCAAGGGTGGCTACACCTTC. As protein: CASSGSETGFSKGGYTF.

The V gene is TRBV6-6, the J gene TRBJ2-7; D is perhaps TRBD2 (5 bases). CDR1 and CDR2 from the germline V gene are MNHNY and SVGAGI (reference sequence). The V gene lost 8 bases and the J gene lost 5 bases, with 10 bases spanning the gap. The CDR3 is 11 residues long. The CDR3: CASDTGNEQYF. CDR3 in DNA: TGTGCCAGCGACACGGGGAACGAGCAGTACTTC.

In regard to this clone: The same CDR3 is also encoded by other DNA sequences in this sample. The rearrangement links TRBV19 to TRBJ2-7, with TRBD1 matching over 7 bases. The CDR3 has 15 amino acids. Trimming cost V 3 bases and J 1 base; bases outside gene matches: 6. The germline CDR1 and CDR2 sequences are LNHDA and SQIVND (reference sequence). In DNA, the CDR3 is TGTGCCAGTAGTATTACAGGGGCGCGATCCTACGAGCAGTACTTC. Translation: CASSITGARSYEQYF. Using reference TRBV19 and TRBJ2-7 for the parts outside the CDR3, the full variable domain is DGGITQSPKYLFRKEGQNVTLSCEQNLNHDAMYWYRQDPGQGLRLIYYSQIVNDFQKGDIAEGYSVSREKKESFPLTVTSAQKNPTAFYLCASSITGARSYEQYFGPGTRLTVT.

The rearrangement links TRBV6-1 to TRBJ2-1; D is perhaps TRBD1 or TRBD2 (6 bases each). Deletions cut 8 bases from V and 7 bases from J, with 15 bases between. Per germline, CDR1 MNHNS and CDR2 SASEGT. This CDR3 has 13 residues. CDR3 DNA sequence: TGTGCCAGCTCTGGGGAAGGGGGGAATGAGCAGTTCTTC. Residues: CASSGEGGNEQFF.

The CDR3 sequence: CASSLGRDQPQHF. The CDR3 DNA sequence: TGTGCCAGCAGCTTAGGCAGGGATCAGCCCCAGCATTTT. The chain links TRBV7-2 to TRBJ1-5; possibly TRBD1 for D (5 bases). CDR1 and CDR2 (germline): SGHTA, FQGNSA. Trimming stripped 1 base from V and 5 bases from J, with 6 bases between. The CDR3 is 13 amino acids.

This rearrangement joins TRBV23-1 to TRBJ2-5; 14 bases are shared with TRBD2. TRBV23-1 falls under the ORF class, with uncertain function. V lost 9 bases to trimming and J lost 5 bases; unmatched junction nucleotides: 11. This CDR3 has 16 residues. CDR3 protein: CASNATSGRAGETQYF. The DNA of the CDR3 is TGCGCCAGTAACGCGACTAGCGGGAGGGCCGGGGAGACCCAGTACTTC.

J is TRBJ1-4 and V is TRBV6-5, with D hard to call. The V gene's germline CDR1 is MNHEY and CDR2 SVGAGI. The V end lost 2 bases, the J end lost 2 bases, and 6 bases lay between the germline ends. The CDR3 sequence is 14 residues long. CDR3 residues: CASSYGGTNEKLFF. CDR3 coding DNA: TGTGCCAGCAGTTACGGAGGGACTAATGAAAAACTGTTTTTT.

V gene TRBV4-1 combines with J gene TRBJ2-7, with TRBD2 as a possible D gene (6 bases). V was clipped by 5 bases and J by 1 base, with 15 bases between them. Per the germline V gene, CDR1 is MGHRA and CDR2 is YSYEKL. The length of the CDR3 is 15 residues. CDR3 region: CASSGTGDPSYEQYF. The CDR3 DNA reads TGCGCCAGCAGCGGAACGGGGGACCCATCCTACGAGCAGTACTTC.

The chain couples TRBV9 to TRBJ1-3; the D is unclear. Between the trimmed V and J ends, which lost 0 bases and 0 bases, there was a span of 10 bases. Germline V CDR1 and CDR2: SGDLS, YYNGEE. This CDR3 spans 16 amino acids. The DNA for the CDR3 is TGTGCCAGCAGCGTAGAAGGAGGTCTCTCTGGAAACACCATATATTTT. As protein: CASSVEGGLSGNTIYF.

The chain carries TRBV7-2 and TRBJ1-1; D perhaps matches TRBD1 (5 bases). This CDR3 has 13 amino acids. Germline-derived CDR1 and CDR2 are SGHTA and FQGNSA. The ends were cut back, 3 bases at V and 6 bases at J, with 11 bases in the middle. The CDR3 loop reads CASSFSQGAEAFF. Written as DNA, the CDR3 is TGTGCCAGCAGCTTTTCTCAGGGAGCTGAAGCTTTCTTT. The variable domain in full, with the rest retrieved from reference TRBV7-2 and TRBJ1-1, is GAGVSQSPSNKVTEKGKDVELRCDPISGHTALYWYRQSLGQGLEFLIYFQGNSAPDKSGLPSDRFSAERTGGSVSTLTIQRTQQEDSAVYLCASSFSQGAEAFFGQGTRLTVV.

The chain combines TRBV7-2 with TRBJ1-2; 8 nucleotides align to TRBD1. The V gene end was trimmed by 5 bases and the J gene end by 4 bases; junction bases not matched to a gene: 12. The CDR3 is made up of 16 amino acids. Germline CDR1 reads SGHTA; CDR2 reads FQGNSA. CDR3 nucleotide sequence: TGTGCCAGCAGCCCTTACGCAGGGGGCGCTGGCTATGGCTACACCTTC. It is translated as CASSPYAGGAGYGYTF.

The genes are TRBV19 and TRBJ2-1; TRBD2 matches at 10 bases. This CDR3 comprises 16 residues. Losses at the gene ends were 0 bases for V and 7 bases for J; bases not matched to a gene: 6. Germline V CDR1 and CDR2: LNHDA, SQIVND (reference sequence). The CDR3: CASSIDVLAGWNEQFF. DNA of the CDR3: TGTGCCAGTAGTATAGATGTACTAGCGGGATGGAATGAGCAGTTCTTC.

The genes are TRBV19 and TRBJ2-7, with D unresolved. Germline CDR1 LNHDA, CDR2 SQIVND (reference sequence). The CDR3 sequence is 12 residues long. V gave up 5 bases and J gave up 6 bases, with 11 bases separating them. The CDR3 protein is CASSSGSSEQYF. The DNA of the CDR3 is TGTGCCAGTAGTTCCGGGTCGAGCGAGCAGTACTTC.

This sequence joins TRBV10-3 and TRBJ1-4; D may be TRBD1 (6 bases). From germline, CDR1 is ENHRY and CDR2 SYGVKD. V dropped 10 bases and J dropped 5 bases, with 11 bases sitting between them. CDR3 length equals 12 residues. The CDR3 bases are TGTGCCACCGGACAGAAAAATGAAAAACTGTTTTTT. Protein product: CATGQKNEKLFF.

The V gene is TRBV10-3, the J gene TRBJ2-7; 12 bases map to TRBD1. V lost 10 bases and J lost 4; bases outside the gene matches: 8. Germline V CDR1 and CDR2: ENHRY, SYGVKD. CDR3 size: 14 residues. The CDR3 bases are TGTGCCAGCGGGGGGACAGGGGGCCATTACGAGCAGTACTTC. Translation gives CASGGTGGHYEQYF.

The chain links TRBV27 to TRBJ1-2; D not certain. Trimming shortened V by 2 bases and J by 0 bases, and 10 bases separated the two germline ends. The germline V gene has CDR1 MNHEY and CDR2 SMNVEV (reference sequence). This CDR3 is built from 15 residues. The CDR3 DNA sequence: TGTGCCAGCAGTTTACAACCGGGATCTAACTATGGCTACACCTTC. This encodes CASSLQPGSNYGYTF.

This chain joins TRBV18 and TRBJ2-3, with 9 bases identical to TRBD2. V shed 2 bases and J 3 bases; nucleotides not matched to a gene: 6. CDR3 size: 16 residues. Germline V gene sequence: CDR1 KGHSH, CDR2 LQKENI. The CDR3 spells CASSPSLAGVTDTQYF. CDR3 DNA sequence: TGTGCCAGCTCACCAAGTTTAGCGGGAGTGACAGATACGCAGTATTTT.